A selection of T cell receptor beta chains follows, all from one sample in a study of cytomegalovirus exposure and HLA in healthy donors. Sequencing used immunoSEQ multiplex PCR; TCRdb keeps in-frame clones, though not all of them. The sample shows roughly 160,000 clones, 81% of them seen only once. Sample: PBMCs. The receptors derive from a woman aged 50 to 60 in good health and CMV-seronegative. Both conserved end residues are part of each CDR3. The order of the fields is clone size, D gene, J gene, V gene, CDR3 length, CDR3 protein, CDR3 DNA. D genes are given only for firm matches. Clone sizes are given selectively: once, few, many, or a class where the clone is expanded.

clone_size: NA; d_call: NA; j_call: TRBJ1-3; v_call: TRBV11-2; cdr3_length: 12; cdr3_aa: CASSFGGNTIYF; cdr3_nt: TGTGCCAGCAGCTTCGGTGGAAACACCATATATTTT
clone_size: NA; d_call: NA; j_call: TRBJ1-6; v_call: TRBV4-3; cdr3_length: 16; cdr3_aa: CASSQVSAGGYSPLHF; cdr3_nt: TGCGCCAGCAGCCAAGTGTCGGCCGGGGGGTACTCACCCCTCCACTTT
clone_size: NA; d_call: NA; j_call: TRBJ2-7; v_call: TRBV28; cdr3_length: 13; cdr3_aa: CASSLEDSYEQYF; cdr3_nt: TGTGCCAGCAGTTTAGAAGACAGCTACGAGCAGTACTTC
clone_size: many; d_call: NA; j_call: TRBJ2-6; v_call: TRBV6-1; cdr3_length: 16; cdr3_aa: CASSEAPGNGANVLTF; cdr3_nt: TGTGCCAGCAGTGAAGCACCCGGGAACGGGGCCAACGTCCTGACTTTC
clone_size: NA; d_call: TRBD1; j_call: TRBJ1-5; v_call: TRBV19; cdr3_length: 13; cdr3_aa: CASSPDREQPQHF; cdr3_nt: TGTGCCAGTAGTCCGGACAGGGAGCAGCCCCAGCATTTT
clone_size: NA; d_call: NA; j_call: TRBJ2-1; v_call: TRBV5-1; cdr3_length: 14; cdr3_aa: CASSLRQVRGEQFF; cdr3_nt: TGCGCCAGCAGCTTACGACAGGTTAGGGGCGAGCAGTTCTTC
clone_size: NA; d_call: TRBD1; j_call: TRBJ2-2; v_call: TRBV7-7; cdr3_length: 16; cdr3_aa: CASSLNRGSNTGELFF; cdr3_nt: TGTGCCAGCAGCTTAAACAGGGGCTCTAACACCGGGGAGCTGTTTTTT
clone_size: NA; d_call: NA; j_call: TRBJ2-7; v_call: TRBV7-2; cdr3_length: 15; cdr3_aa: CASSLRGQKLSEQYF; cdr3_nt: TGTGCCAGCAGCTTGCGGGGACAGAAACTTTCCGAGCAGTACTTC
clone_size: NA; d_call: NA; j_call: TRBJ2-7; v_call: TRBV2; cdr3_length: 14; cdr3_aa: CASGSPLAFYEQYF; cdr3_nt: TGTGCCAGCGGGTCCCCGCTAGCGTTCTACGAGCAGTACTTC
clone_size: NA; d_call: NA; j_call: TRBJ2-7; v_call: TRBV2; cdr3_length: 14; cdr3_aa: CASSEASEYYEQYF; cdr3_nt: TGTGCCAGCAGTGAAGCAAGCGAGTACTACGAGCAGTACTTC
clone_size: NA; d_call: TRBD1; j_call: TRBJ1-2; v_call: TRBV7-9; cdr3_length: 13; cdr3_aa: CASSWGTGVGYTF; cdr3_nt: TGTGCCAGCAGCTGGGGGACAGGGGTTGGCTACACCTTC
clone_size: NA; d_call: NA; j_call: TRBJ1-4; v_call: TRBV7-9; cdr3_length: 15; cdr3_aa: CASSPGGPANEKLFF; cdr3_nt: TGTGCCAGCAGCCCGGGGGGGCCGGCTAATGAAAAACTGTTTTTT
clone_size: NA; d_call: TRBD2; j_call: TRBJ2-3; v_call: TRBV7-9; cdr3_length: 11; cdr3_aa: CASSPGLVRYF; cdr3_nt: TGTGCCAGCAGTCCGGGACTAGTGCGGTATTTT
clone_size: NA; d_call: NA; j_call: TRBJ2-4; v_call: TRBV7-2; cdr3_length: 17; cdr3_aa: CASSLQGHLMAKNIQYF; cdr3_nt: TGTGCCAGCAGCTTACAGGGACACCTGATGGCCAAAAACATTCAGTACTTC
clone_size: NA; d_call: NA; j_call: TRBJ2-7; v_call: TRBV4-2; cdr3_length: 16; cdr3_aa: CASSQVGAGEPYEQYF; cdr3_nt: TGTGCCAGCAGCCAAGTCGGCGCAGGGGAACCCTACGAGCAGTACTTC
clone_size: NA; d_call: NA; j_call: TRBJ1-3; v_call: TRBV5-4; cdr3_length: 15; cdr3_aa: CASSRDGGGGNTIYF; cdr3_nt: TGTGCCAGCAGCCGGGATGGGGGCGGTGGAAACACCATATATTTT